This record looks at one TCR beta chain sequence and its context. Antigen: not known. The sample originates from a study of T-cell memory formation after mild COVID-19. Study-level results: CD4+ clones that contracted lay mainly in CM and EM; CD8+ ones lay in EMRA. Some clones that responded were present in memory (sampled pre-infection), which suggests cross-reactive memory joined.

MiXCR, run by TCRdb on the 5' RACE reads, gives a single entry per CDR3 protein. The table lists 270,000 or so distinct CDR3 sequences, around 17% of them singletons. The CDR3 runs to 14 residues. Germline V gene lookup returns CDR1 MDHEN and CDR2 SYDVKM. Trimming removed 5 bases at V and 2 bases at J, with 13 bases between. The clonotype comes from a man between 18 and 29 years old who had mild COVID-19 (a few samples of this study predate the infection). Cell type and time point are not known. Sequenced input: PBMCs or a T cell subset sorted from them (not recorded which). The chain carries TRBV28 and TRBJ2-7; perhaps TRBD1 as D (6 bases). CDR3 amino acids: CASSPGVGPYEQYF. The CDR3 nucleotides read TGTGCCAGCAGTCCAGGGGTAGGACCCTACGAGCAGTACTTC.